This is a list of T cell receptor beta chains from one sample in a study of breast tumors, draining lymph nodes, adjacent tissues. TCRdb used MiXCR to reprocess the multiplex PCR reads, holding one entry per CDR3 protein. The table includes some 140,000 distinct CDR3 sequences, 20% to 25% detected once. The sequenced sample was axillary lymph node tissue. The receptor source for this set is a female donor with breast cancer. Some clones in this sample may be carry-over from other donors' samples. The CDR3 runs from the conserved cysteine through the conserved F or W. D genes are given only for firm matches. Rows give clone size only sometimes, using once, few, many, or a class for an expanded clone.

V gene: TRBV20-1
D gene: NA
clone size: many
J gene: TRBJ2-5
CDR3 DNA: TGCAGTGCTTTTAGTGGTGAGACCCAGTACTTC
CDR3 protein: CSAFSGETQYF

V gene: TRBV28
D gene: TRBD1
clone size: few
J gene: TRBJ1-5
CDR3 DNA: TGTGCCAGCAGTTGGGGACAGGGTCGCCAGCCCCAGCATTTT
CDR3 protein: CASSWGQGRQPQHF

V gene: TRBV6-1
D gene: TRBD2
clone size: many
J gene: TRBJ2-7
CDR3 DNA: TGTGCCAGCAGTGTCCCTGGGAGAGGCGGGAGGAAGCCCGAGCAGTACTTC
CDR3 protein: CASSVPGRGGRKPEQYF

V gene: TRBV30
D gene: NA
clone size: NA
J gene: TRBJ2-1
CDR3 DNA: TGTGCCTGGAGTGTACTGGAGGTTACTTACAATGAGCAGTTCTTC
CDR3 protein: CAWSVLEVTYNEQFF

V gene: TRBV6-1
D gene: NA
clone size: many
J gene: TRBJ1-3
CDR3 DNA: TGTGCCAGCAGTGAATCAGGGTCAGGAAACACCATATATTTT
CDR3 protein: CASSESGSGNTIYF

V gene: TRBV6-1
D gene: TRBD1
clone size: many
J gene: TRBJ1-2
CDR3 DNA: TGTGCCAGCAGTGTCGGACAGGGTATTCTTGGCTACACCTTC
CDR3 protein: CASSVGQGILGYTF

V gene: TRBV9
D gene: NA
clone size: many
J gene: TRBJ1-6
CDR3 DNA: TGTGCCAGCAGCGGGACTGCAAATAATTCACCCCTCCACTTT
CDR3 protein: CASSGTANNSPLHF

V gene: TRBV5-1
D gene: TRBD1
clone size: many
J gene: TRBJ2-2
CDR3 DNA: TGCGCCAGCAGCTCCCCGGACAGGGAAACCGGGGAGCTGTTTTTT
CDR3 protein: CASSSPDRETGELFF

V gene: TRBV20-1
D gene: TRBD2
clone size: many
J gene: TRBJ2-3
CDR3 DNA: TGCAGTGCTGTACGAGCGGGGCCAGGTGATACGCAGTATTTT
CDR3 protein: CSAVRAGPGDTQYF

V gene: TRBV7-2
D gene: NA
clone size: NA
J gene: TRBJ1-2
CDR3 DNA: TGTGCCAGCAGCAGATACAGGGACTATGGCTACACCTTC
CDR3 protein: CASSRYRDYGYTF

V gene: TRBV6-1
D gene: NA
clone size: many
J gene: TRBJ1-4
CDR3 DNA: TGTGCCAGCAGTGAAGCGGCGGGGGTACATGAAAAACTGTTTTTT
CDR3 protein: CASSEAAGVHEKLFF

V gene: TRBV7-8
D gene: TRBD2
clone size: many
J gene: TRBJ2-1
CDR3 DNA: TGTGCCAGCAGCTTACACCCAACGGGAGGGCCGGGGAATGAGCAGTTCTTC
CDR3 protein: CASSLHPTGGPGNEQFF

V gene: TRBV24-1
D gene: NA
clone size: many
J gene: TRBJ2-7
CDR3 DNA: TGTGCCACCAGTGGGAACTCCTACGAGCAGTACTTC
CDR3 protein: CATSGNSYEQYF

V gene: TRBV5-6
D gene: NA
clone size: NA
J gene: TRBJ2-7
CDR3 DNA: NA
CDR3 protein: CASSFYICSAYSPSGRGSYEQYF

V gene: TRBV2
D gene: NA
clone size: many
J gene: TRBJ1-2
CDR3 DNA: TGTGCCAGCACCCCGGACGGTAACTATGGCTACACCTTC
CDR3 protein: CASTPDGNYGYTF

V gene: TRBV7-2
D gene: NA
clone size: many
J gene: TRBJ2-1
CDR3 DNA: TGTGCCAGCAGCTTAGCGAAGTACAATGAGCAGTTCTTC
CDR3 protein: CASSLAKYNEQFF

V gene: TRBV6-1
D gene: NA
clone size: many
J gene: TRBJ2-7
CDR3 DNA: TGTGCCAGCAGCCGGGCCGCCGAGCAGTACTTC
CDR3 protein: CASSRAAEQYF

V gene: TRBV7-2
D gene: TRBD2
clone size: many
J gene: TRBJ2-7
CDR3 DNA: TGTGCCAGCAGCTTACAAGTTGGCGGGAGGGCCGGCTACGAGCAGTACTTC
CDR3 protein: CASSLQVGGRAGYEQYF

V gene: TRBV7-6
D gene: NA
clone size: many
J gene: TRBJ2-7
CDR3 DNA: TGTGCCAGCAGCTTAGGGGACGGCTACTACGAGCAGTACTTC
CDR3 protein: CASSLGDGYYEQYF

V gene: TRBV11-2
D gene: TRBD1
clone size: many
J gene: TRBJ1-4
CDR3 DNA: TGTGCCAGCAGCCCAACAGGGGGGGCCGGCGGAAAACTGTTTTTT
CDR3 protein: CASSPTGGAGGKLFF